These T cell receptor beta chains were read from a single sample in a study of cytomegalovirus exposure and HLA in healthy donors. Some clones are missing from TCRdb's copy, which holds only in-frame ones; the method was immunoSEQ multiplex PCR. Altogether 130,000 to 150,000 clones are present, approximately 80% being singletons, with the ten largest covering roughly 9.7%. Sequences were obtained from PBMCs. Receptors originate from a woman aged 55-69 years in good health and CMV-seropositive. The CDR3 runs from the conserved cysteine through the conserved F or W. D genes are given only for firm matches. Not every row has a clone size; where given, it reads once, few, many or a size class.

TRBD1	TRBV6-5	TRBJ1-2	-	CASRATGNYGYTF	TGTGCCAGCAGAGCGACAGGGAACTATGGCTACACCTTC
-	TRBV19	TRBJ1-1	-	CASRPWGAGAEAFF	TGTGCCAGTAGACCCTGGGGGGCGGGGGCTGAAGCTTTCTTT
TRBD1	TRBV7-9	TRBJ2-7	-	CASSPGQGPHEQYF	TGTGCCAGCAGCCCAGGACAGGGTCCCCACGAGCAGTACTTC
-	TRBV12-5	TRBJ1-2	-	CASGLVIREGREAGYTF	TGTGCTAGTGGTTTGGTCATCAGGGAGGGCCGAGAAGCTGGCTACACCTTC
TRBD2	TRBV7-3	TRBJ2-3	-	CASSSRKAGEADTQYF	TGTGCCAGCAGCTCCCGCAAAGCGGGAGAGGCAGATACGCAGTATTTT
TRBD2	TRBV28	TRBJ2-1	-	CASSPLAGRGNEQFF	TGTGCCAGCAGTCCACTAGCGGGAAGGGGGAATGAGCAGTTCTTC
-	TRBV7-2	TRBJ2-1	-	CASSRGPLATYNEQFF	TGTGCCAGCAGCCGGGGGCCACTAGCGACGTACAATGAGCAGTTCTTC
TRBD2	TRBV4-2	TRBJ2-7	few	CASSRERELPYEQYF	TGTGCCAGCAGCCGGGAGCGGGAGTTACCCTACGAGCAGTACTTC
TRBD1	TRBV18	TRBJ1-5	-	CAGSQRRGQGNQPQHF	TGTGCCGGCTCTCAGAGAAGGGGACAGGGAAATCAGCCCCAGCATTTT
TRBD2	TRBV9	TRBJ2-1	-	CASSGRTSAVRNEQFF	TGTGCCAGCAGCGGGCGTACTAGCGCCGTTAGGAATGAGCAGTTCTTC
TRBD1	TRBV7-2	TRBJ2-5	-	CASSPDRGREETQYF	TGTGCCAGCAGCCCGGACAGGGGGAGAGAAGAGACCCAGTACTTC
TRBD2	TRBV30	TRBJ2-7	-	CAWSVAGGPYEQYF	TGTGCCTGGAGTGTAGCGGGAGGGCCCTACGAGCAGTACTTC
-	TRBV28	TRBJ2-1	-	CASTKSGTSLANEQFF	TGTGCCAGCACTAAATCCGGGACAAGTCTCGCCAATGAGCAGTTCTTC
-	TRBV4-1	TRBJ2-5	-	CASSPEGRTQETQYF	TGCGCCAGCAGCCCTGAGGGCAGGACCCAAGAGACCCAGTACTTC
TRBD2	TRBV7-2	TRBJ2-3	-	CASSSIAGGTDTQYF	TGTGCCAGCAGCTCTATAGCGGGAGGCACAGATACGCAGTATTTT
-	TRBV28	TRBJ1-5	-	CASSLYHSPGNQPQHF	TGTGCCAGCAGTTTATATCACTCTCCCGGGAATCAGCCCCAGCATTTT
TRBD1	TRBV5-1	TRBJ2-7	once	CASSITGTGIYEQYF	TGCGCCAGCAGCATTACCGGGACAGGGATCTACGAGCAGTACTTC
TRBD1	TRBV28	TRBJ1-2	-	CASLGQHGGGYTF	TGTGCCAGCCTGGGACAGCATGGTGGTGGCTACACCTTC